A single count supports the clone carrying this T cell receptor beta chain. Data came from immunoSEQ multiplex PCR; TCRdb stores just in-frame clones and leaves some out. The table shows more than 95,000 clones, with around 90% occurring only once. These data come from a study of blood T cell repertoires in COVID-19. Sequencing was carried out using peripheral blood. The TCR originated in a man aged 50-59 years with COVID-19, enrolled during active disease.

In DNA form, the CDR3 reads TGTGCCAGCAGCGTCGGCGGCAGCGGGGCAGAGACCCAGTACTTC. This translates into CASSVGGSGAETQYF. This chain connects TRBV9 to TRBJ2-5, with 7 bases identical to TRBD2. CDR3 length: 15 residues. Unmatched junction bases numbered 8, after V lost 2 bases and J lost 4 bases. In germline, CDR1 is SGDLS, CDR2 YYNGEE.